This T cell receptor beta chain was found in a study of cytomegalovirus exposure and HLA in healthy donors. The CDR3 contains 20 residues. With 60 Vbeta and 13 Jbeta primers, the PCR was carried out. This table comes from immunoSEQ multiplex PCR, and its TCRdb copy is limited to in-frame clones, with some not included. This sample carries about 110,000 clones, just under 80% of them seen once, and the ten largest clones take approximately 1.3%. The sample was PBMCs. This sequence originates from a man aged 25 to 45 in good health and CMV-seronegative. This chain uses TRBV21-1 with TRBJ2-2; TRBD1, the table's D call, lacks a check against the DNA. TRBV21-1 is termed a pseudogene. CDR3 amino acids: CASSRTRGGPGQGSTGELFF. CDR3 sequence (DNA): TGTGCCAGCAGCAGAACAAGGGGCGGCCCGGGACAGGGTAGCACCGGGGAGCTGTTTTTT.